This T cell receptor beta chain was identified during a study of blood T cell repertoires in COVID-19. The wider study: Researchers got acute and convalescent COVID-19 samples from the United States, Italy and Spain. T cells, B-cell-depleted T cells, or PBMCs supplied cDNA or gDNA.

CDR1 is LGHNA, CDR2 YNFKEQ, per germline. The CDR3 spans 15 residues. Trimming removed 4 bases at V and 3 bases at J, with 16 bases between. In the authors' methods: Amplifying reference gene primers gave estimates of nucleated cell counts. The table came from immunoSEQ multiplex PCR; TCRdb's copy has only in-frame clones and leaves some out. That table is the source of V, J and clone size, and D and trimming were worked out from the DNA. The sample includes 250,000 to 350,000 clones, around four fifths of them seen just once. Sequences were obtained from peripheral blood. This receptor was identified in a woman aged 45-65 years with active or convalescent COVID-19. The rearrangement uses TRBV4-2 and TRBJ2-7; a weak D match, TRBD2 (5 bases). The CDR3 region is CASSRERVSVYEQYF. In DNA, the CDR3 is TGTGCCAGCAGCCGAGAGAGGGTATCAGTCTACGAGCAGTACTTC.